These 25 T cell receptor beta chains share one sample of origin, sequenced in a study of early T cells in non-severe SARS-CoV-2 infection. TCRdb called the 5' RACE reads again in MiXCR, with one record for every CDR3 protein. This sample yields tens of thousands of distinct CDR3 sequences, of which around a sixth are seen a single time; 5% to 5.5% belongs to the top ten. The source material was whole blood, sampled at baseline. The origin of the receptors is an adult who was a healthcare worker with PCR-confirmed SARS-CoV-2 infection or an uninfected control (not recorded which).

The chain has TRBV9 and TRBJ1-1, with TRBD1 identical over 7 bases. The ends lost 3 bases at V and 4 bases at J; junction bases unmatched: 12. Germline V gives CDR1 SGDLS, CDR2 YYNGEE. The CDR3 loop spans 16 amino acids. The CDR3 sequence is CASSDGDSFVGTEAFF. CDR3 coding DNA: TGTGCCAGCAGCGATGGGGACAGTTTCGTAGGCACTGAAGCTTTCTTT. Using reference TRBV9 and TRBJ1-1 for the parts outside the CDR3, the full variable domain is DSGVTQTPKHLITATGQRVTLRCSPRSGDLSVYWYQQSLDQGLQFLIQYYNGEERAKGNILERFSAQQFPDLHSELNLSSLELGDSALYFCASSDGDSFVGTEAFFGQGTRLTVV.

For the CDR3, the DNA is TGTGCCAGCGGACGACAGACCTACGAGCAGTACTTC. It codes for CASGRQTYEQYF. The chain carries TRBV3-1 and TRBJ2-7, with D tentatively TRBD1 (5 bases). V lost 8 bases and J lost 2, with 10 bases in between. Germline V lookup: CDR1 LGHDT, CDR2 YNNKEL (reference sequence). The CDR3 length is 12 residues.

This chain uses TRBV20-1 with TRBJ1-4, with D unresolved. Germline CDR1 DFQATT, CDR2 SNEGSKA (reference sequence). This CDR3 is 12 amino acids long. Written as DNA, the CDR3 is TGCACCGCGGCAGGTTCTAATGAAAAACTGTTTTTT. It encodes CTAAGSNEKLFF.

The chain recombines TRBV5-4 with TRBJ2-7; 7 nucleotides align to TRBD1. This CDR3 contains 13 residues. Germline V CDR1 and CDR2: SGHNT, YYREEE (reference sequence). After removal of 3 bases from V and 4 bases from J, the junction contained 4 bases not matched to a gene. CDR3 sequence reads: CASSSGTEYEQYF. The CDR3 coding sequence is TGTGCCAGCAGCTCTGGGACAGAATACGAGCAGTACTTC.

This chain connects TRBV14 to TRBJ2-6; D is uncertain. The CDR3 runs 15 residues. V shed 3 bases and J shed 7 bases, with 13 bases lying between them. The germline gives CDR1 SGHDN, CDR2 FVKESK. The CDR3 region is CASSHPFHGANVLTF. For the CDR3, the DNA is TGTGCCAGCAGCCATCCGTTCCATGGAGCCAACGTCCTGACTTTC.

This clonotype was seen more than once but under ten times. The J gene is TRBJ1-5, the V gene TRBV11-2, with 10 bases that match TRBD1. The CDR3 length is 15 residues. V lost 5 bases to trimming and J lost 2 bases; unmatched junction nucleotides: 3. The germline V gene encodes CDR1 SGHAT and CDR2 FQNNGV. The CDR3 DNA follows: TGTGCCAGCAGCACGGGACAGGGGCGCAATCAGCCCCAGCATTTT. Translating it yields CASSTGQGRNQPQHF.

This clonotype was found a few times. This chain connects TRBV7-9 to TRBJ2-7; D not certain. Trimming left V 2 bases short and J 7 bases short, with 9 bases between. The CDR3 runs to 12 residues. Per germline, CDR1 SEHNR and CDR2 FQNEAQ (reference sequence). The CDR3 bases are TGTGCCAGCAGCTTAAGTCTGAAGGAGCAGTACTTC. Protein sequence: CASSLSLKEQYF.

V is TRBV6-5 and J is TRBJ2-7; TRBD2 agrees at 13 bases. CDR1 is MNHEY and CDR2 is SVGAGI in the germline V gene. V lost 6 bases and J lost 6; bases outside the gene matches: 11. The CDR3 spans 16 residues. Written as DNA, the CDR3 is TGTGCCAGCAGCTACGGACTAGCGGGAGTTGGCAGCGAGCAGTACTTC. Translating gives CASSYGLAGVGSEQYF.

The J gene is TRBJ2-1, the V gene TRBV5-6; 7 bases match TRBD1. The CDR3 contains 15 residues. Germline V lookup: CDR1 SGHDT, CDR2 YYEEEE. With 1 base clipped from V and 2 bases from J, the junction kept 3 bases outside the gene matches. The DNA for the CDR3 is TGTGCCAGCAGCTTGCGACAGGGAGCCTACAATGAGCAGTTCTTC. Amino acid sequence: CASSLRQGAYNEQFF.

This chain connects TRBV7-2 to TRBJ2-7, with D maybe TRBD2 (6 bases). CDR1 and CDR2 from the germline V gene are SGHTA and FQGNSA. V was clipped by 3 bases and J by 0 bases, with 12 bases between them. The length of the CDR3 is 15 residues. CDR3 residues: CASSFTAGPSYEQYF. In DNA, the CDR3 is TGTGCCAGCAGCTTTACAGCGGGCCCCTCCTACGAGCAGTACTTC.

This clonotype has ten or more counts. The genes are TRBV12-3 or TRBV12-4 and TRBJ1-2; no clear D. The V end was cut by 5 bases, the J end by 5 bases, with 18 bases between. The CDR3 is made up of 15 amino acids. CDR3 sequence: CASSPLWVSPYGYTF. CDR3 DNA sequence: TGTGCCAGCAGTCCTTTGTGGGTCTCCCCATATGGCTACACCTTC.

The CDR3 DNA reads TGTGCCAGCAGTTTGATGAGTAACGGCGGGGAGCTGTTTTTT. Translated, it gives CASSLMSNGGELFF. This chain joins TRBV12-3 or TRBV12-4 and TRBJ2-2, with no clear D. The CDR3 covers 14 residues. Between the trimmed V and J ends, which lost 3 bases and 7 bases, there was a span of 12 bases.

This clonotype was observed a handful of times. The chain uses TRBV12-3 or TRBV12-4 and TRBJ2-7; 9 bases agree with TRBD1. CDR3 length: 15 residues. The junction had 8 bases not matched to a gene; V was cut back by 5 bases and J by 3 bases. This CDR3 is CASSRPGTGNYEQYF. CDR3 sequence (DNA): TGTGCCAGCAGTCGGCCCGGGACAGGGAACTACGAGCAGTACTTC.

This clonotype has ten or more counts. This sequence joins TRBV20-1 and TRBJ2-7, with 10 positions matching TRBD1. V shed 2 bases and J 3 bases; nucleotides not matched to a gene: 7. The CDR3 consists of 15 residues. Germline V gene sequence: CDR1 DFQATT, CDR2 SNEGSKA (reference sequence). The chain's CDR3 is CSARNRDRGNYEQYF. CDR3 DNA: TGCAGTGCTAGAAACCGGGACAGGGGAAACTACGAGCAGTACTTC.

This clonotype was seen a few times. The V and J genes are TRBV20-1 and TRBJ2-7; perhaps TRBD1 as D (5 bases). V dropped 2 bases and J dropped 2 bases, with 7 bases sitting between them. The V gene's germline CDR1 is DFQATT and CDR2 SNEGSKA (reference sequence). The CDR3 loop spans 12 amino acids. CDR3 coding DNA: TGCAGTGCTAGACAGGGTGCCTACGAGCAGTACTTC. This sequence encodes CSARQGAYEQYF.

This clonotype was counted a few times. The chain employs TRBV3-1 and TRBJ2-1; D tentatively reads TRBD1 or TRBD2 (5 bases each). V was pared by 4 bases and J by 8 bases, with 9 bases between. The CDR3 extends over 12 amino acids. Germline loops: CDR1 LGHDT, CDR2 YNNKEL (reference sequence). The CDR3 reads CASSPGRDEQFF. Written as DNA, the CDR3 is TGTGCCAGCAGCCCAGGGCGGGATGAGCAGTTCTTC.

CDR3 amino acids: CASRGANYGYTF. The CDR3, as DNA: TGTGCCAGCCGGGGGGCCAACTATGGCTACACCTTC. The rearrangement joins TRBV6-5 to TRBJ1-2, with D possibly matching TRBD1 (6 bases). Germline CDR1 MNHEY, CDR2 SVGAGI. With 8 bases removed from V and 2 bases from J, the gap between germline ends came to 9 bases. CDR3 size: 12 residues.

The chain uses TRBV27 and TRBJ1-1; D is possibly TRBD1 (5 bases). Trimming left V 5 bases short and J 2 bases short, with 9 bases between. The CDR3 is 13 amino acids. Germline CDR1 MNHEY, CDR2 SMNVEV (reference sequence). In DNA, the CDR3 is TGTGCCAGCAGTAGAGGGGTAAACACTGAAGCTTTCTTT. Its protein is CASSRGVNTEAFF.

This clonotype was seen a few times. V gene TRBV9 combines with J gene TRBJ2-1; a weak D match, TRBD2 (5 bases). V lost 0 bases and J lost 3, with 10 bases in between. The germline CDR1 and CDR2 sequences are SGDLS and YYNGEE. CDR3 size: 15 residues. The CDR3 reads CASSVEWEFYNEQFF. The CDR3 nucleotides are TGTGCCAGCAGCGTAGAGTGGGAGTTCTACAATGAGCAGTTCTTC.

The V gene is TRBV7-6, the J gene TRBJ1-1; TRBD1 is a possible D gene (6 bases). Germline V gene data show CDR1 as SGHVS and CDR2 as FNYEAQ. Trimming removed 5 bases from V and 7 bases from J, with 11 bases in between. The length of the CDR3 is 12 residues. Written as DNA, the CDR3 is TGTGCCAGCAGCCGACAGGCGGGTGAAGCTTTCTTT. Residues: CASSRQAGEAFF.

At least ten counts were recorded for this clonotype. This CDR3 reads CASSLSFGNEQFF. The CDR3 coding sequence is TGCGCCAGCAGCTTGAGTTTCGGCAATGAGCAGTTCTTC. V and J are TRBV5-1 and TRBJ2-1; no firm D call. V was pared by 1 base and J by 6 bases, with 8 bases between. Germline CDR1 is SGHRS and CDR2 is YFSETQ. The CDR3 loop spans 13 amino acids.

This clonotype was seen repeatedly, ten times or more. CDR3 residues: CATSRAPGSEAFF. In nucleotides, the CDR3 is TGTGCCACCAGCAGAGCACCGGGGTCTGAAGCTTTCTTT. The chain employs TRBV15 and TRBJ1-1; no definite D call. V lost 1 base and J lost 6, with 9 bases in between. CDR3 length: 13 residues. Germline CDR1 is LNHNV and CDR2 is YYDKDF (reference sequence). The full variable domain, rest sourced from reference TRBV15 and TRBJ1-1, is DAMVIQNPRYQVTQFGKPVTLSCSQTLNHNVMYWYQQKSSQAPKLLFHYYDKDFNNEADTPDNFQSRRPNTSFCFLDIRSPGLGDTAMYLCATSRAPGSEAFFGQGTRLTVV.

This clonotype was seen only once. CDR3 bases: TGTGCCAGCAGCTTAAACCCACAAGTTGCAACTAATGAAAAACTGTTTTTT. Protein: CASSLNPQVATNEKLFF. The chain carries TRBV7-2 and TRBJ1-4; D is uncertain. Trimming removed 2 bases at V and 0 bases at J, with 13 bases between. Germline V gene lookup returns CDR1 SGHTA and CDR2 FQGNSA. The CDR3 sequence is 17 residues long.

The rearrangement links TRBV20-1 to TRBJ2-5; D gene unclear. The V and J ends lost 0 bases and 4 bases respectively, with 3 bases between them. The CDR3 sequence is 11 residues long. Per germline, CDR1 DFQATT and CDR2 SNEGSKA (reference sequence). DNA for the CDR3: TGCAGTGCTAGAGAGGGAGAGACCCAGTACTTC. Protein sequence: CSAREGETQYF.

This clonotype was found many times. This chain joins TRBV5-5 and TRBJ2-5; D perhaps matches TRBD2 (6 bases). The CDR3 covers 15 residues. Deletions cut 0 bases from V and 5 bases from J, with 14 bases between. Looked up from germline, CDR1 is SGHKS and CDR2 is YYEKEE (reference sequence). This CDR3 reads CASSLVVGGSETQYF. The CDR3 DNA reads as TGTGCCAGCAGCTTGGTGGTCGGAGGGAGTGAGACCCAGTACTTC. Supplemented by reference TRBV5-5 and TRBJ2-5, the full variable domain reads DAGVTQSPTHLIKTRGQQVTLRCSPISGHKSVSWYQQVLGQGPQFIFQYYEKEERGRGNFPDRFSARQFPNYSSELNVNALLLGDSALYLCASSLVVGGSETQYFGPGTRLLVL.